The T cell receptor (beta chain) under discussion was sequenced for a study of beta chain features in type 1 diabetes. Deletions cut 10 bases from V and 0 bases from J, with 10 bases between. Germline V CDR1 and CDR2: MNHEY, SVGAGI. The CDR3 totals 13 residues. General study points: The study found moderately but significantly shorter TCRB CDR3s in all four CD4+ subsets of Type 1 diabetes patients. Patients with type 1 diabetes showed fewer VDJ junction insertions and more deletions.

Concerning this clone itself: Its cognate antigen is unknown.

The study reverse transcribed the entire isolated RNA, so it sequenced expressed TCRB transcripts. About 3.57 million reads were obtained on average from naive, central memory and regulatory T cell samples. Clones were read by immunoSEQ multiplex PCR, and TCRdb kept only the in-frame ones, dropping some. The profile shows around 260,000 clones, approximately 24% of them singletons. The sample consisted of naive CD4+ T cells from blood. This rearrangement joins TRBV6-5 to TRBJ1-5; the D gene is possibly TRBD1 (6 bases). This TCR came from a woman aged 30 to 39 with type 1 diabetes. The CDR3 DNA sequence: TGTGCCACCAGGGGCTATAGCAATCAGCCCCAGCATTTT. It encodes CATRGYSNQPQHF.